These 8 T cell receptor beta chains were sequenced from one sample in a study of memory CD4+ T cells and cytomegalovirus serostatus. The sort gate was single viable CD3+CD4+CD8-CD45RO+ cells for memory CD4+ T cells. Assay: immunoSEQ multiplex PCR; the TCRdb copy retains only in-frame clones and omits some. The sample carries 50,000 or so clones, about 86% recorded once. The source material was memory CD4+ T cells from blood. The source of these receptors is an adult in good health and CMV-seropositive.

This sequence joins TRBV6-1 and TRBJ1-6; no firm D call. Trimming shortened V by 1 base and J by 5 bases, and 9 bases separated the two germline ends. From germline, CDR1 is MNHNS and CDR2 SASEGT. The CDR3 totals 15 residues. CDR3: CASSEVRQNNSPLHF. The CDR3 nucleotides read TGTGCCAGCAGTGAAGTCCGCCAGAATAATTCACCCCTCCACTTT.

The gene calls are TRBV28 and TRBJ2-1; 9 positions match TRBD2. Germline V lookup: CDR1 MDHEN, CDR2 SYDVKM. The CDR3 length is 15 residues. V was clipped by 2 bases and J by 3 bases; unmatched bases: 2. In DNA form, the CDR3 reads TGTGCCAGCAGTTTAATTAGCGGGGGCTACAATGAGCAGTTCTTC. As protein: CASSLISGGYNEQFF.

This clone was seen more than once but under ten times. CDR3 sequence reads: CASSEGGGGIWQPQHF. Here the CDR3 DNA reads TGTGCCAGCAGTGAAGGAGGGGGCGGCATTTGGCAGCCCCAGCATTTT. V gene TRBV2 combines with J gene TRBJ1-5, with TRBD1 identical over 7 bases. V lost 1 base and J lost 7; bases outside the gene matches: 10. The germline V gene encodes CDR1 SNHLY and CDR2 FYNNEI. The CDR3 is made up of 16 amino acids. Supplemented by reference TRBV2 and TRBJ1-5, the full variable domain reads EPEVTQTPSHQVTQMGQEVILRCVPISNHLYFYWYRQILGQKVEFLVSFYNNEISEKSEIFDDQFSVERPDGSNFTLKIRSTKLEDSAMYFCASSEGGGGIWQPQHFGDGTRLSIL.

The chain has TRBV30 and TRBJ1-4; D is uncertain. Germline loops: CDR1 GTSNPN, CDR2 SVGIG (reference sequence). Trimming took off 7 bases at V and 7 bases at J, with 16 bases between the two ends. The CDR3 is made up of 13 amino acids. CDR3 sequence (DNA): TGTGCCTTCACCTCGACATACCTTGAAAAACTGTTTTTT. The encoded protein is CAFTSTYLEKLFF.

The chain has TRBV6-5 and TRBJ1-2, with D tentatively TRBD1 (5 bases). Looked up from germline, CDR1 is MNHEY and CDR2 is SVGAGI. The CDR3 sequence is 14 residues long. V was shortened by 5 bases and J by 8 bases, with 18 bases between the two germline ends. The CDR3 here is CASSPRDLTRGYTF. Here the CDR3 DNA reads TGTGCCAGCAGTCCCAGGGATCTGACGCGGGGCTACACCTTC.

This chain connects TRBV6-4 to TRBJ1-1; D might be TRBD1 (6 bases). V was clipped by 2 bases and J by 4 bases, with 11 bases between them. This CDR3 comprises 14 residues. The germline V gene has CDR1 MRHNA and CDR2 SNTAGT. The CDR3 loop reads CASSDTNRATEAFF. The CDR3 nucleotides are TGTGCCAGCAGTGACACAAACAGGGCCACTGAAGCTTTCTTT.

In nucleotides, the CDR3 is TGTGCCAGCAGCTCAGTAGCGGGGCGGTACAATGAGCAGTTCTTC. It specifies CASSSVAGRYNEQFF. The chain recombines TRBV7-2 with TRBJ2-1; 8 nucleotides line up with TRBD2. The J segment lost 4 bases and the V segment lost 4 bases, leaving 6 bases of the junction unmatched. The CDR3 has 15 residues. Germline CDR1 reads SGHTA; CDR2 reads FQGNSA.

The rearrangement links TRBV7-2 to TRBJ1-1, with D possibly matching TRBD1 (5 bases). V was clipped by 4 bases and J by 4 bases, with 19 bases between them. The germline V gene has CDR1 SGHTA and CDR2 FQGNSA. This CDR3 has 16 residues. CDR3 amino acids: CASSSTLRVRVTEAFF. CDR3 coding DNA: TGTGCCAGCAGCTCAACTCTCAGGGTAAGGGTCACTGAAGCTTTCTTT.